The T cell receptor (beta chain) described here comes from a study of cytomegalovirus exposure and HLA in healthy donors. Overall study context: An earlier analysis found 117 million unique TCR beta sequences from around 180 million T cells. A preliminary data release comprised 91 million or so unique TCRs obtained from HLA-typed donors. Points from the study as a whole: For most TCR beta V segments, an earlier analysis put the productive rate at about 87% or about 30% of the time. A classifier reportedly called cytomegalovirus status with high sensitivity and specificity.

V was cut by 8 bases and J by 4 bases, with 11 bases left in between. The CDR3 has 12 amino acids. Germline-derived CDR1 and CDR2 are LNHDA and SQIVND (reference sequence). Primers for the PCR totalled 60 Vbeta and 13 Jbeta. The assay was immunoSEQ multiplex PCR, and TCRdb's table has in-frame clones only and misses some. The sample has 150,000 or so clones, 75% to 80% seen once. This clone was seen only once. Its antigen is as yet unknown. Sequenced input: PBMCs. This TCR came from a middle-aged man in good health and CMV-seropositive. V usage is TRBV19 and J usage is TRBJ1-1; D call uncertain. The DNA for the CDR3 is TGTGCCAGTGCGAATCGGGGCACTGAAGCTTTCTTT. It codes for CASANRGTEAFF.